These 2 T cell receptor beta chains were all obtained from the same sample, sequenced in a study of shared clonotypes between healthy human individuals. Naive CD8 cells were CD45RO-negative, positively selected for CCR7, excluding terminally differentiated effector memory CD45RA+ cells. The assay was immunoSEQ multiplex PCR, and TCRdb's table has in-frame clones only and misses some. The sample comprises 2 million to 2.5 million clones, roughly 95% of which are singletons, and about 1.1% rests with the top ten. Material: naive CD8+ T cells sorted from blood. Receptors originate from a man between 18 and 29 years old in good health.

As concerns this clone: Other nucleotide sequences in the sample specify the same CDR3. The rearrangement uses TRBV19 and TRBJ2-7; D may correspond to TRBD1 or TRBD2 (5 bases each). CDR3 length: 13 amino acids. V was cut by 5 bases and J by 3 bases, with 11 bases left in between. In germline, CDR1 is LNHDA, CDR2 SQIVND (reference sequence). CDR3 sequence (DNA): TGTGCCAGTAGTCCTGGGGCGGGCTACGAGCAGTACTTC. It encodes CASSPGAGYEQYF. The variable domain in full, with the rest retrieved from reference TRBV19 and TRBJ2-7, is DGGITQSPKYLFRKEGQNVTLSCEQNLNHDAMYWYRQDPGQGLRLIYYSQIVNDFQKGDIAEGYSVSREKKESFPLTVTSAQKNPTAFYLCASSPGAGYEQYFGPGTRLTVT.

The CDR3: CASSYAQGAYEQYF. DNA for the CDR3: TGTGCCAGCAGTTACGCACAGGGGGCCTACGAGCAGTACTTC. The rearrangement joins TRBV6-5 to TRBJ2-7; 8 positions agree with TRBD1. The germline gives CDR1 MNHEY, CDR2 SVGAGI. J lost 2 bases, V lost 2 bases, and 2 bases had no gene match. CDR3 size: 14 residues.